The 22 T cell receptor beta chains below come from one sample, sequenced in a study of blood T cells in healthy people across ages. The use of a sample-barcoded 5' primer and a J-beta primer mix characterized a second PCR of roughly 6 to 11 cycles. TCRdb processed the 5' RACE reads anew with MiXCR; each CDR3 protein has one entry. Of some 710,000 distinct CDR3 sequences in the sample, less than 60% were seen once. Source material: blood. The receptor set was obtained from an older man in good health.

The sample holds a few counts of this clonotype. The chain joins TRBV27 to TRBJ2-5; 10 bases fit TRBD2. J lost 4 bases, V lost 1 base, and 9 bases had no gene match. The V gene's germline CDR1 is MNHEY and CDR2 SMNVEV (reference sequence). This CDR3 is 17 amino acids long. CDR3 residues: CASSLYSSGSVRETQYF. In nucleotides, the CDR3 is TGTGCCAGCAGTTTATATTCTAGCGGGAGTGTTCGAGAGACCCAGTACTTC.

There are a few counts of this clonotype. The chain uses TRBV7-2 and TRBJ2-6, with 7 bases identical to TRBD1. CDR3 size: 16 residues. The germline gives CDR1 SGHTA, CDR2 FQGNSA. V was pared by 2 bases and J by 2 bases, with 3 bases of the junction left unmatched. This chain's CDR3 is CASSLRGGAGANVLTF. DNA for the CDR3: TGTGCCAGCAGCTTAAGAGGGGGCGCTGGGGCCAACGTCCTGACTTTC.

This clonotype was detected a few times. This chain links TRBV4-1 with TRBJ2-1; D possibly matches TRBD1 or TRBD2 (5 bases each). The CDR3 extends over 13 amino acids. Germline V gene lookup returns CDR1 MGHRA and CDR2 YSYEKL. Trimming pared 4 bases from V and 10 bases from J, leaving 14 bases between. For the CDR3, the DNA is TGCGCCAGCAGCCCCGGGGCTCCATGGGAGCAGTTCTTC. Translated: CASSPGAPWEQFF.

The J gene is TRBJ2-7, the V gene TRBV6-2 or TRBV6-3; D gene unclear. The CDR3 length is 15 residues. Between the trimmed V and J ends, which lost 5 bases and 3 bases, there was a span of 17 bases. Germline V lookup: CDR1 MNHEY, CDR2 SVGEGT. CDR3 sequence reads: CASSPQQRWIYEQYF. The DNA of the CDR3 is TGTGCCAGCAGTCCACAACAGAGATGGATCTACGAGCAGTACTTC.

V is TRBV10-1 and J is TRBJ2-2; 8 nucleotides align to TRBD1. CDR1 is WNHNN, CDR2 SYGVQD, per germline (reference sequence). Unmatched junction bases numbered 5, after V lost 2 bases and J lost 6 bases. This CDR3 region has 15 residues. The CDR3 reads CASSEQKTGAGELFF. The CDR3 region has the DNA TGCGCCAGCAGTGAGCAGAAGACAGGGGCCGGGGAGCTGTTTTTT.

The chain links TRBV5-1 to TRBJ2-3, with 7 positions matching TRBD2. Per the germline V gene, CDR1 is SGHRS and CDR2 is YFSETQ. This CDR3 is built from 16 residues. The V and J ends lost 3 bases and 0 bases, in that order; junction bases with no gene match: 7. DNA for the CDR3: TGCGCCAGCAGCTCGGGGGGAGCGCAAAGCACAGATACGCAGTATTTT. As protein: CASSSGGAQSTDTQYF.

This clonotype was picked up one time. V usage is TRBV28 and J usage is TRBJ2-1; 9 nucleotides line up with TRBD2. The J call is in doubt because the DNA end fits TRBJ2-7 better. CDR3 length: 17 amino acids. Germline values: CDR1 MDHEN, CDR2 SYDVKM. CDR3: CASSFISGGFSYNEQYF. In DNA, the CDR3 is TGTGCCAGCAGTTTTATCAGCGGGGGGTTCTCCTACAATGAGCAGTACTTC.

In its sample, this clonotype was seen a few times. The CDR3 bases are TGTGCCAGCAGCTTAGTAGCGGCGGGAGAGGCCAAAAACATTCAGTACTTC. Protein: CASSLVAAGEAKNIQYF. The chain joins TRBV7-2 to TRBJ2-4; 7 bases are shared with TRBD2. CDR1 and CDR2 from the germline V gene are SGHTA and FQGNSA. This CDR3 spans 17 amino acids. The trim removed 1 base at V and 1 base at J, leaving 7 bases unmatched.

The chain combines TRBV7-8 with TRBJ1-4; D gene unclear. Germline V gives CDR1 SGHVS, CDR2 FQNEAQ. V was shortened by 5 bases and J by 3 bases, with 13 bases between the two germline ends. The CDR3 runs 15 residues. CDR3 in amino acids: CASSLRELSNEKLFF. The CDR3 coding sequence is TGTGCCAGCAGCCTCCGGGAGCTGTCTAATGAAAAACTGTTTTTT.

Here the CDR3 DNA reads TGTGCCACCAGCAGAGATAAGGCAGGCGGGGAGCTGTTTTTT. It yields the protein CATSRDKAGGELFF. V usage is TRBV15 and J usage is TRBJ2-2; D ambiguous. The CDR3 has 14 amino acids. CDR1 is LNHNV, CDR2 YYDKDF, per germline (reference sequence). Deletions cut 0 bases from V and 7 bases from J, with 9 bases between.

In its sample, this clonotype was seen a few times. The rearrangement uses TRBV20-1 and TRBJ2-5; TRBD2 matches at 7 bases. The ends lost 3 bases at V and 5 bases at J; junction bases unmatched: 9. The V gene's germline CDR1 is DFQATT and CDR2 SNEGSKA (reference sequence). This CDR3 contains 14 residues. The CDR3 is CSASKGLVGETQYF. CDR3 nucleotides: TGCAGTGCTAGTAAAGGACTAGTTGGTGAGACCCAGTACTTC.

The chain employs TRBV6-2 or TRBV6-3 and TRBJ1-5; D may be TRBD1 (6 bases). Germline V lookup: CDR1 MNHEY, CDR2 SVGEGT. The CDR3 is 17 residues long. V lost 2 bases and J 3 bases, leaving 17 bases between the germline ends. The DNA of the CDR3 is TGTGCCAGCAGTTACCTTCAAACAGGGAGTAACAATCAGCCCCAGCATTTT. Residues: CASSYLQTGSNNQPQHF.

This clonotype was seen many times. The rearrangement joins TRBV7-2 to TRBJ2-1, with 9 bases identical to TRBD2. From germline, CDR1 is SGHTA and CDR2 FQGNSA. The CDR3 totals 16 residues. J lost 7 bases, V lost 1 base, and 8 bases had no gene match. In DNA form, the CDR3 reads TGTGCCAGCAGCTTAGGAGCGGGAGGCCGTCGGAATGAGCAGTTCTTC. Translation: CASSLGAGGRRNEQFF.

This sequence joins TRBV9 and TRBJ2-1; D may match TRBD1 or TRBD2 (5 bases each). Trimming shortened V by 1 base and J by 5 bases, and 16 bases separated the two germline ends. Germline V gene lookup returns CDR1 SGDLS and CDR2 YYNGEE. This CDR3 comprises 16 residues. The chain's CDR3 is CASSVTPEGRHNEQFF. In DNA form, the CDR3 reads TGTGCCAGCAGCGTAACCCCAGAGGGGAGACACAATGAGCAGTTCTTC.

The rearrangement links TRBV3-1 to TRBJ1-2; 7 bases line up with TRBD1. CDR3 length equals 15 residues. With V trimmed by 4 bases and J by 2 bases, 7 bases remained unmatched. From germline, CDR1 is LGHDT and CDR2 YNNKEL (reference sequence). The CDR3 nucleotides read TGTGCCAGCAGCCTCCGAAGGGGACAGAACTATGGCTACACCTTC. Its protein is CASSLRRGQNYGYTF.

CDR3 in DNA: TGTGCCAGCAGTTACGAAGGGACAGGGGACGAGGAGACCCAGTACTTC. Protein sequence: CASSYEGTGDEETQYF. The chain links TRBV6-6 to TRBJ2-5; TRBD1 matches at 10 bases. Looked up from germline, CDR1 is MNHNY and CDR2 is SVGAGI (reference sequence). The CDR3 extends over 16 amino acids. V lost 2 bases and J lost 5; bases outside the gene matches: 8.

This clonotype was seen a few times. The V and J genes are TRBV12-3 or TRBV12-4 and TRBJ1-5, with D perhaps matching TRBD1 (5 bases). Trimming shortened V by 5 bases and J by 0 bases, and 11 bases separated the two germline ends. CDR3 length: 15 amino acids. The DNA for the CDR3 is TGTGCCAGCAGTGCGACAGTAGCTAGCAATCAGCCCCAGCATTTT. This translates into CASSATVASNQPQHF.

As for this clonotype: This may stem from a read error, because a much larger clone lies one nucleotide away. V and J are TRBV12-3 or TRBV12-4 and TRBJ2-7; D uncertain. V was cut by 8 bases and J by 7 bases, with 24 bases left in between. This CDR3 comprises 15 residues. In DNA, the CDR3 is TGTGCCAGCTGTAACGCAGGCCGGATGGGTGGGGAGCAGTACGTC. This sequence encodes CASCNAGRMGGEQYV.

This clonotype occurred a few times. V and J are TRBV6-5 and TRBJ1-6; no definite D call. V lost 3 bases, J lost 7 bases, and 7 bases lay in between. Per the germline V gene, CDR1 is MNHEY and CDR2 is SVGAGI. CDR3 length: 13 amino acids. This CDR3 reads CASSYGRNSPLHF. In DNA, the CDR3 is TGTGCCAGCAGTTATGGGAGGAATTCACCCCTCCACTTT.

V and J are TRBV28 and TRBJ2-7; D perhaps matches TRBD2 (5 bases). V dropped 2 bases and J dropped 3 bases, with 8 bases sitting between them. CDR1 is MDHEN, CDR2 SYDVKM, per germline. This CDR3 comprises 13 residues. Written as DNA, the CDR3 is TGTGCCAGCAGTTTACAAGCGGTCTACGAGCAGTACTTC. Protein sequence: CASSLQAVYEQYF.

This chain connects TRBV6-6 to TRBJ2-5, with TRBD2 identical over 8 bases. The CDR3 extends over 14 amino acids. Trimming cost V 8 bases and J 1 base; bases outside gene matches: 6. CDR1 MNHNY and CDR2 SVGAGI come from the germline V gene (reference sequence). CDR3 DNA: TGTGCCAGCGGACGGGGGGGCGGCCAAGAGACCCAGTACTTC. Protein: CASGRGGGQETQYF.

J is TRBJ2-7 and V is TRBV20-1, with 13 bases matching TRBD2. The CDR3 spans 14 residues. The germline V gene encodes CDR1 DFQATT and CDR2 SNEGSKA (reference sequence). Germline trimming cut 5 bases from V and 7 bases from J; bases unmatched to any gene: 8. The CDR3 nucleotides are TGCAGTGCTGGCGGACTAGCGGGAGTTCGGGAGCAGTACTTC. Protein: CSAGGLAGVREQYF.